The clone carrying this T cell receptor beta chain was picked up a small number of times. This record belongs to a study of blood T cell repertoires in COVID-19. At the level of the study: Researchers got acute and convalescent COVID-19 samples from the United States, Italy and Spain. T cells, B-cell-depleted T cells, or PBMCs supplied cDNA or gDNA.

This table comes from immunoSEQ multiplex PCR, and its TCRdb copy is limited to in-frame clones, with some not included. Of 13,000 or so clones in the sample, around nine tenths were seen once. CDR3 length equals 13 residues. Germline V gives CDR1 ENHRY, CDR2 SYGVKD. Trimming removed 7 bases from V and 2 bases from J, with 9 bases in between. The sequence was collected from a human donor in a cohort sampled during active COVID-19. V and J are TRBV10-3 and TRBJ1-3, with D possibly being TRBD1 (6 bases). The sequencing sample was made of peripheral blood. Here the CDR3 DNA reads TGTGCCATCAATCAGGGGACTGGAAACACCATATATTTT. Translation: CAINQGTGNTIYF.